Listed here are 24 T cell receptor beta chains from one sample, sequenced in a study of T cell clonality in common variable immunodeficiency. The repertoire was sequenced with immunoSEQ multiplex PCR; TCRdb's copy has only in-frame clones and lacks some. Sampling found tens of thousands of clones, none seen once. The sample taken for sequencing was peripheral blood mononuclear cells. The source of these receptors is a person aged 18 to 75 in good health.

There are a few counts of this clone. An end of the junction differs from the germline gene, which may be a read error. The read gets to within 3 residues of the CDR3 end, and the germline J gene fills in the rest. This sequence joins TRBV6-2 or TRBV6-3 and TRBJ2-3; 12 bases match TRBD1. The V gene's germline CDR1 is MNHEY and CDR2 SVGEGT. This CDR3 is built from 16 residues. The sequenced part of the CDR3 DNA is TGTGCCAGCAGTCCTCTCCGGGACAGGGGGCCAGAGACG. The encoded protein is CASSPLRDRGPET. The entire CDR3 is CASSPLRDRGPETQYF.

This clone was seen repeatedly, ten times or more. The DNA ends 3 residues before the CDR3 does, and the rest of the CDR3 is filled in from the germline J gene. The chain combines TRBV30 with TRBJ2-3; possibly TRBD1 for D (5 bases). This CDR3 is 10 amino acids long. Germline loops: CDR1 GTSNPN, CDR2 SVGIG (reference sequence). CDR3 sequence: CAWSGQTQYF. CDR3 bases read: TGTGCCTGGAGTGGACAGACG.

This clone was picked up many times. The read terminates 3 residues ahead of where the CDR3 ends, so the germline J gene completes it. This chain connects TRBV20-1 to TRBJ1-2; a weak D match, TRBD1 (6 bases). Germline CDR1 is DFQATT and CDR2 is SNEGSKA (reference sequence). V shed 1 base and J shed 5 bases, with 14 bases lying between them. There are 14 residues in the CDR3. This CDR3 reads CSARAARTAYGYTF. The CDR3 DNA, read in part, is TGCAGTGCTAGAGCGGCCCGGACAGCTTATGGC.

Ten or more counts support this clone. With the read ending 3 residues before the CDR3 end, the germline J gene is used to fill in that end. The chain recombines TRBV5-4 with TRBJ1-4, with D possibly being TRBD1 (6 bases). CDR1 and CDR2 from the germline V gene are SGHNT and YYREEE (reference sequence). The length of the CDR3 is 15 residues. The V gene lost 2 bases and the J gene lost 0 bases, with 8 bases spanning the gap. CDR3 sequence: CASSFKGATNEKLFF. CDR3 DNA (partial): TGTGCCAGCAGCTTTAAGGGGGCAACTAATGAAAAA.

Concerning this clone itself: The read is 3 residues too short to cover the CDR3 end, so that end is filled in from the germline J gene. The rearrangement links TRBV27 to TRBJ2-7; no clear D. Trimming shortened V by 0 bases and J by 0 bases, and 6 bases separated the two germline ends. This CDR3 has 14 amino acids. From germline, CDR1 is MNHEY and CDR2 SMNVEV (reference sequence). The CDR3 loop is CASSLSGSSYEQYF. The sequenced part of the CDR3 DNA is TGTGCCAGCAGTTTATCCGGGTCCTCCTACGAG.

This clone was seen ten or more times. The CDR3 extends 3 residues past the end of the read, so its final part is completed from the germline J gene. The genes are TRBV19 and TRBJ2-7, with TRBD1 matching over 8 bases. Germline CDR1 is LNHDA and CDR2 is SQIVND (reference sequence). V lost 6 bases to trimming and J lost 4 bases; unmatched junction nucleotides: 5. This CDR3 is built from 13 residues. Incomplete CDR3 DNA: TGTGCCAGTAGGCATCAGGGGGCTTACGAG. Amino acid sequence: CASRHQGAYE. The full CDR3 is CASRHQGAYEQYF. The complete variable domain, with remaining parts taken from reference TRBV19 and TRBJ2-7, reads DGGITQSPKYLFRKEGQNVTLSCEQNLNHDAMYWYRQDPGQGLRLIYYSQIVNDFQKGDIAEGYSVSREKKESFPLTVTSAQKNPTAFYLCASRHQGAYEQYFGPGTRLTVT.

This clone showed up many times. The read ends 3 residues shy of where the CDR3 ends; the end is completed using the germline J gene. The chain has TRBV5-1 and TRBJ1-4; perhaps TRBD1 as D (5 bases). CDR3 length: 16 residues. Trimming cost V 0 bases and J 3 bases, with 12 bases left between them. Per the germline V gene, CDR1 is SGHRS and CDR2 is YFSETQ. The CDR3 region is CASSLVGWGANEKLFF. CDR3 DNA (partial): TGCGCCAGCAGCTTGGTAGGGTGGGGCGCTAATGAAAAA.

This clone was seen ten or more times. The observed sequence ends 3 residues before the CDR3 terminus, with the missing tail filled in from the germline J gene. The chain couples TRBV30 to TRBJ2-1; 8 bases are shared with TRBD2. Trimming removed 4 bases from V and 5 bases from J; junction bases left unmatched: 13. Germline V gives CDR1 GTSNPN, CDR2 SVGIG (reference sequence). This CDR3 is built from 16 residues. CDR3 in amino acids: CAWTIPSGGYNNEQFF. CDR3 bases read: TGTGCCTGGACCATCCCCAGCGGGGGCTACAACAATGAG.

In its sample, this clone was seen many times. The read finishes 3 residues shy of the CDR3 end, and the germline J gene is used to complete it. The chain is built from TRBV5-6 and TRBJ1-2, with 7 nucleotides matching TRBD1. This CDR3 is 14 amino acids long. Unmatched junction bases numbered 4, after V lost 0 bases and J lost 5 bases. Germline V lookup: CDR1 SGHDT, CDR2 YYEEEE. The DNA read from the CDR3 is TGTGCCAGCAGCTTGGAGGGGGCTGTATATGGC. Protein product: CASSLEGAVYG. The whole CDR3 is CASSLEGAVYGYTF.

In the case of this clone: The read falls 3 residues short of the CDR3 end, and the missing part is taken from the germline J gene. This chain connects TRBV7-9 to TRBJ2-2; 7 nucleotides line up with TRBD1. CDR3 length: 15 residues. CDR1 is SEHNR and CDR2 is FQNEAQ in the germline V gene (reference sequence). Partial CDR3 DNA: TGTGCCAGCAGCTCTTCACAGGGGTTAAGGGAAAAG. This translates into CASSSSQGLREK. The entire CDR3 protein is CASSSSQGLREKLFF.

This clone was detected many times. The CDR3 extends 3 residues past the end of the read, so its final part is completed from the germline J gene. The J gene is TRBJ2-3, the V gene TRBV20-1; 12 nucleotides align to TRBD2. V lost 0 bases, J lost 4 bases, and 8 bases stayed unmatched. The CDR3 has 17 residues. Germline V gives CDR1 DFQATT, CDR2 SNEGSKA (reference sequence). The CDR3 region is CSARDHRLAGVADTQYF. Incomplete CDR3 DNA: TGCAGTGCTAGAGATCACCGACTAGCGGGAGTGGCAGATACG.

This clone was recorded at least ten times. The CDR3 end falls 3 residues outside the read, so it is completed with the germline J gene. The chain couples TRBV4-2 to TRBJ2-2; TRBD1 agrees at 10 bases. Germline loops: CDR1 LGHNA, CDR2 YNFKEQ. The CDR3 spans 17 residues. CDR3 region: CASSQVTGGSGANVLFF. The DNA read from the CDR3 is TGTGCCAGCAGCCAAGTGACAGGGGGCTCTGGGGCCAACGTG.

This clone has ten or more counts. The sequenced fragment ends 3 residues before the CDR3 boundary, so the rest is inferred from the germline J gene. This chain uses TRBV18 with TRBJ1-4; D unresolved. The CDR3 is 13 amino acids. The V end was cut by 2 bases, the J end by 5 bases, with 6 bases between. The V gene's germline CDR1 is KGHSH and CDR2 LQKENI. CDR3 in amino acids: CASSPIRNEKLFF. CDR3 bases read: TGTGCCAGCTCACCAATCAGAAATGAAAAA.

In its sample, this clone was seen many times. The chain's CDR3 is CASSQSRGRGWDGELFF. The CDR3 DNA, read in part, is TGCGCCAGCAGTCAATCGAGGGGGAGGGGATGGGACGGGGAG. V and J are TRBV23-1 and TRBJ2-2; D may be TRBD2 (7 bases). The CDR3 extends 3 residues past the end of the read, so its final part is completed from the germline J gene. TRBV23-1 is annotated as an ORF whose role is uncertain. Trimming pared 0 bases from V and 7 bases from J, leaving 18 bases between. The length of the CDR3 is 17 residues.

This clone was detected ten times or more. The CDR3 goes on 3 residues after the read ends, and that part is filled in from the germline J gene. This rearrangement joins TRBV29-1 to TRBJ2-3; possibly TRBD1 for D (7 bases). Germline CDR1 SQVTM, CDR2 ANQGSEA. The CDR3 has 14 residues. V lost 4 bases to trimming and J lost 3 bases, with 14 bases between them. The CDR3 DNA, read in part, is TGCAGCGTTGGGGGGGACAGTCGGACAGATACG. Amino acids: CSVGGDSRTDT. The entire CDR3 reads CSVGGDSRTDTQYF.

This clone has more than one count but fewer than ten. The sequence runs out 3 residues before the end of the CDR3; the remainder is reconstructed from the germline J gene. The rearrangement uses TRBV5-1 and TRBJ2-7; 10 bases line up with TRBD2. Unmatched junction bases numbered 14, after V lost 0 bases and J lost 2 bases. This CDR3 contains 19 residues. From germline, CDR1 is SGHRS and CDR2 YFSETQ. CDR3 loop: CASSLDLGSGGPWAYEQYF. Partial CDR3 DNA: TGCGCCAGCAGCTTGGACTTGGGTAGCGGGGGGCCCTGGGCCTACGAG.

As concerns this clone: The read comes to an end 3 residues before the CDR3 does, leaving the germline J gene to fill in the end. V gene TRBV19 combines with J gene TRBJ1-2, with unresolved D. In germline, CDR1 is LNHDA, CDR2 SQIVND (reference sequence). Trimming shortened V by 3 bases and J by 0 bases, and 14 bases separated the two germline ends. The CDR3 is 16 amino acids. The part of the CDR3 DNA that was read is TGTGCCAGTAGTATCGTGAAGTCAGAAGCTAACTATGGC. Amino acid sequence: CASSIVKSEANYG. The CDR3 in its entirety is CASSIVKSEANYGYTF.

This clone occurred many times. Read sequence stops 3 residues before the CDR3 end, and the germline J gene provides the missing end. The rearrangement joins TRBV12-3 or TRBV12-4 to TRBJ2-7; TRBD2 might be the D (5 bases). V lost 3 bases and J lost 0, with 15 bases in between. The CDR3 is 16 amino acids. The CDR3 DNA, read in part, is TGTGCCAGCAGTTTCGATGGCGGGTGGAGCTCCTACGAG. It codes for CASSFDGGWSSYE. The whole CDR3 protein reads CASSFDGGWSSYEQYF.

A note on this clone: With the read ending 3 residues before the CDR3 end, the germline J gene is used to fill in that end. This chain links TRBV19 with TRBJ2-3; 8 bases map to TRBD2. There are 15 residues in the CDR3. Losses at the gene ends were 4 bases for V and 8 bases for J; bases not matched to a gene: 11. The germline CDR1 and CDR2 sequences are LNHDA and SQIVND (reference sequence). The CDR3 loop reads CASSRGLEGAGTQYF. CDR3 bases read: TGTGCCAGTAGTAGGGGACTAGAGGGAGCAGGTACG.

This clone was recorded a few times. CDR3 bases read: TGTGCCAGCAGCACAGGACCAGCTGGTGAG. This sequence encodes CASSTGPAGE. The full CDR3 reads CASSTGPAGEQFF. This chain links TRBV11-3 with TRBJ2-1; perhaps TRBD1 as D (5 bases). The CDR3 goes on 3 residues after the read ends, and that part is filled in from the germline J gene. Per germline, CDR1 SGHNT and CDR2 YENEEA. V dropped 5 bases and J dropped 9 bases, with 14 bases sitting between them. The CDR3 is made up of 13 amino acids.

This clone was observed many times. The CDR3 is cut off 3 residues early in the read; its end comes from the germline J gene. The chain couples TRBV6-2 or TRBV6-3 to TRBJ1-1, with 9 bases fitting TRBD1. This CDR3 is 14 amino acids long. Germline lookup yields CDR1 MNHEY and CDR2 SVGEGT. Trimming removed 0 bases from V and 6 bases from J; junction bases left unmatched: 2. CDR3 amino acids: CASSYSQGASEAFF. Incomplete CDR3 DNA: TGTGCCAGCAGTTACTCACAGGGGGCCTCTGAA.

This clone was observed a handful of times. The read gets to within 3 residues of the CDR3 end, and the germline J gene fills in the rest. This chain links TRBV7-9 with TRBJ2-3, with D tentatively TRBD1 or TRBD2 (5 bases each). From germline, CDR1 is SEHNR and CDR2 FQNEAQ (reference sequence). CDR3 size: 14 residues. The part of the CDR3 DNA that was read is TGTGCCAGCAGCACCGGGAAGGGGCGAGAGACG. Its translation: CASSTGKGRET. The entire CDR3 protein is CASSTGKGRETQYF.

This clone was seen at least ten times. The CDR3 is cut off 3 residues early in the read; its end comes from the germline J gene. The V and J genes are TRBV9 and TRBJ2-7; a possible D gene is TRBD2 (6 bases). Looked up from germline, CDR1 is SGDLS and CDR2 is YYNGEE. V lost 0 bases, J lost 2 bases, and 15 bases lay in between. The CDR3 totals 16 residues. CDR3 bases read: TGTGCCAGCAGCGTAGCGGGACTCCCGGGGGCCTACGAG. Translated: CASSVAGLPGAYE. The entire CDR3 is CASSVAGLPGAYEQYF.

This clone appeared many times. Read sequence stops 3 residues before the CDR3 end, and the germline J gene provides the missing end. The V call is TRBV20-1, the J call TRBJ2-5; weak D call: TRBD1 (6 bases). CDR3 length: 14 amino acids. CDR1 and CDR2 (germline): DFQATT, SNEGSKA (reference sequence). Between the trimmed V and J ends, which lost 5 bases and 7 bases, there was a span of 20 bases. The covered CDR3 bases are TGCAGTGCTCAAGAAGGGACACCTCCCGGGACC. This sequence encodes CSAQEGTPPGT. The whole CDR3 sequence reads CSAQEGTPPGTQYF.